Below are 20 T cell receptor beta chains sequenced from a single sample in a study of CD8+CD57+ T cells in acquired aplastic anemia. The sequenced patients had an expansion of CD8+CD57+ cells seen by flow cytometry. According to the study, genomic DNA was the template for TCR beta VDJ and CDR3 profiling. TCRdb called the reads again in MiXCR, with one record for every CDR3 protein. The sample includes 150,000 to 200,000 distinct CDR3 sequences, roughly 48% seen only once; the top ten take approximately 3%. Input material: sorted CD4+, CD8+, or CD8+CD57+ T cells (not recorded which) from PBMCs. The receptors stem from a human donor with aplastic anemia.

The chain links TRBV5-1 to TRBJ2-7, with TRBD2 matching 14 bases. The CDR3 is 16 amino acids. The V segment lost 0 bases and the J segment 4 bases; nucleotides outside the gene matches: 3. Germline loops: CDR1 SGHRS, CDR2 YFSETQ. The CDR3 DNA is TGCGCCAGCAGCTTGGGGGGGACTAGCGGGAGTTACGAGCAGTACTTC. Translating it yields CASSLGGTSGSYEQYF.

The rearrangement joins TRBV2 to TRBJ2-5, with TRBD2 matching 10 bases. The CDR3 runs to 14 residues. The J segment lost 2 bases and the V segment lost 8 bases, leaving 5 bases of the junction unmatched. In germline, CDR1 is SNHLY, CDR2 FYNNEI. DNA of the CDR3: TGTGCCAGCTCTAGCGGGAGATCACAAGAGACCCAGTACTTC. This gives the protein CASSSGRSQETQYF.

This clonotype was counted many times. This chain joins TRBV29-1 and TRBJ2-5; D might be TRBD2 (6 bases). The CDR3 runs 13 residues. V was shortened by 5 bases and J by 1 base, with 11 bases between the two germline ends. Looked up from germline, CDR1 is SQVTM and CDR2 is ANQGSEA. The CDR3: CSVPGDSQETQYF. The CDR3 DNA reads as TGCAGCGTTCCCGGGGACTCCCAAGAGACCCAGTACTTC.

This chain's CDR3 is CASSFWAHYGYTF. The CDR3 nucleotides read TGTGCCAGCAGTTTTTGGGCTCACTATGGCTACACCTTC. The chain links TRBV12-3 or TRBV12-4 to TRBJ1-2; D uncertain. V was cut by 3 bases and J by 3 bases, with 8 bases left in between. This CDR3 has 13 amino acids.

This clonotype was counted many times. This rearrangement joins TRBV19 to TRBJ1-6, with 9 bases fitting TRBD1. This CDR3 comprises 14 residues. The J segment lost 7 bases and the V segment lost 5 bases, leaving 3 bases of the junction unmatched. The germline V gene has CDR1 LNHDA and CDR2 SQIVND (reference sequence). The DNA for the CDR3 is TGTGCCAGTAGTCCCGGGACAGGGAATTCACCCCTCCACTTT. As protein: CASSPGTGNSPLHF.

The chain joins TRBV4-1 to TRBJ1-2; 7 nucleotides line up with TRBD1. Germline V gene sequence: CDR1 MGHRA, CDR2 YSYEKL. V gave up 0 bases and J gave up 0 bases; unmatched junction bases: 4. The CDR3 has 16 residues. The CDR3: CASSQDRDSANYGYTF. The CDR3 DNA reads as TGCGCCAGCAGCCAAGATCGGGACAGCGCTAACTATGGCTACACCTTC.

With regard to this clonotype: This may arise from a read error, as a much more abundant clone is one base away. The chain uses TRBV12-3 or TRBV12-4 and TRBJ2-5; 11 bases align to TRBD2. The CDR3 covers 16 residues. In DNA form, the CDR3 reads TGTGTCAGCAGCCCCCCCCCTAGCGGGGGGCAAGAGACCCAGTACTTC. This encodes CVSSPPPSGGQETQYF.

Only one count was recorded for this clonotype. The chain uses TRBV11-2 and TRBJ1-6; tentatively, D is TRBD1 (5 bases). Trimming removed 5 bases from V and 4 bases from J, with 9 bases in between. Germline V gene sequence: CDR1 SGHAT, CDR2 FQNNGV. This CDR3 region has 14 residues. The CDR3 protein is CASSLTGYNSPLHF. The CDR3 DNA reads TGTGCCAGCAGCCTCACAGGTTATAATTCACCCCTCCACTTT.

The chain combines TRBV15 with TRBJ2-3, with 9 bases matching TRBD2. V lost 5 bases and J lost 2; bases outside the gene matches: 5. In germline, CDR1 is LNHNV, CDR2 YYDKDF (reference sequence). The CDR3 is made up of 15 amino acids. In DNA form, the CDR3 reads TGTGCCACCAGCGTCGGCGGGGGGGCCACAGATACGCAGTATTTT. This codes for CATSVGGGATDTQYF.

The gene calls are TRBV11-2 and TRBJ1-1; TRBD1 might be the D (5 bases). V lost 5 bases and J 7 bases, leaving 26 bases between the germline ends. Per the germline V gene, CDR1 is SGHAT and CDR2 is FQNNGV. This CDR3 is 17 amino acids long. DNA of the CDR3: TGTGCCAGCAGCCGATATTGGACAACGAACACCCTGGATGAAGCTTTCTTT. Residues: CASSRYWTTNTLDEAFF.

This clonotype was counted a single time. Since a much larger clone is just one base distant, this may be a read error. This chain connects TRBV6-2 or TRBV6-3 to TRBJ2-7; D unclear. The CDR3 sequence is 13 residues long. CDR1 is MNHEY and CDR2 is SVGEGT in the germline V gene. CDR3 sequence reads: CASTRGSVYERYF. The CDR3 nucleotides read TGTGCCAGCACCCGCGGTTCGGTTTACGAGCGGTACTTC.

This clonotype was picked up many times. The rearrangement uses TRBV7-2 and TRBJ1-1; D is ambiguous. Germline V gene lookup returns CDR1 SGHTA and CDR2 FQGNSA. The V gene lost 5 bases and the J gene lost 11 bases, with 12 bases spanning the gap. This CDR3 contains 11 residues. This CDR3 is CASSLIREAFF. CDR3 nucleotides: TGTGCCAGCAGCCTGATCCGAGAGGCTTTCTTT.

This clonotype has ten or more counts. CDR3 nucleotide sequence: TGTGCCATCACCTCAGTCCTAATAATAAAGGAGGCTTCCGAGCAGTACTTC. It specifies CAITSVLIIKEASEQYF. The chain joins TRBV10-3 to TRBJ2-7, with TRBD2 as a possible D gene (5 bases). Trimming left V 7 bases short and J 6 bases short, with 28 bases between. Germline CDR1 is ENHRY and CDR2 is SYGVKD. This CDR3 contains 17 residues.

There are many counts of this clonotype. This CDR3 is CASRENTEAFF. The CDR3 DNA reads TGTGCCAGCAGGGAGAACACTGAAGCTTTCTTT. The chain combines TRBV12-3 or TRBV12-4 with TRBJ1-1, with D hard to call. V was pared by 6 bases and J by 1 base, with 3 bases between. This CDR3 comprises 11 residues.

DNA of the CDR3: TGTGCCATCAGGGGGGGTGTTACAGATACGCAGTATTTT. It codes for CAIRGGVTDTQYF. The V gene is TRBV10-3, the J gene TRBJ2-3, with a weak D call TRBD2 (6 bases). CDR1 and CDR2 (germline): ENHRY, SYGVKD. Trimming removed 6 bases from V and 3 bases from J, with 10 bases in between. The CDR3 sequence is 13 residues long.

At least ten counts were recorded for this clonotype. The rearrangement uses TRBV25-1 and TRBJ2-5; maybe TRBD2 (7 bases). The CDR3 length is 16 residues. The V gene lost 3 bases and the J gene lost 1 base, with 15 bases spanning the gap. CDR1 and CDR2 from the germline V gene are MGHDK and SYGVNS. Here the CDR3 reads CASSEAGALAQETQYF. CDR3 coding DNA: TGTGCCAGCAGTGAGGCGGGGGCCTTAGCCCAAGAGACCCAGTACTTC.

There are many counts of this clonotype. The V gene is TRBV5-6, the J gene TRBJ1-6, with unresolved D. Germline V gene data show CDR1 as SGHDT and CDR2 as YYEEEE. The V end lost 4 bases, the J end lost 7 bases, and 15 bases lay between the germline ends. The CDR3 consists of 15 residues. The CDR3 DNA sequence: TGTGCCAGCAGCCCCTACCCGAACTCCAATTCACCCCTCCACTTT. Its protein is CASSPYPNSNSPLHF.

This clonotype was detected ten times or more. The V call is TRBV5-1, the J call TRBJ1-4, with unresolved D. Germline values: CDR1 SGHRS, CDR2 YFSETQ. The germline V and J ends were trimmed by 3 bases and 8 bases, with 11 bases remaining between them. The CDR3 has 13 residues. The CDR3 spells CASSSQEEEKLFF. The DNA for the CDR3 is TGCGCCAGCAGCTCGCAGGAGGAGGAAAAACTGTTTTTT.

This clonotype has a count of ten or more. The genes are TRBV7-2 and TRBJ2-7, with D maybe TRBD1 (6 bases). Trimming took 5 bases from V and 5 from J, leaving 13 bases between them. The V gene's germline CDR1 is SGHTA and CDR2 FQGNSA. CDR3 length: 13 amino acids. The CDR3 sequence is CASSHRDLDEQYF. The CDR3 DNA reads as TGTGCCAGCAGCCACAGGGATCTCGACGAGCAGTACTTC.

This clonotype was observed at least ten times. This sequence joins TRBV6-1 and TRBJ1-4; no clear D. Germline V gives CDR1 MNHNS, CDR2 SASEGT. The CDR3 totals 14 residues. Trimming removed 2 bases at V and 3 bases at J, with 7 bases between. Here the CDR3 DNA reads TGTGCCAGCAGTGAAATGTCATCTAATGAAAAACTGTTTTTT. Protein product: CASSEMSSNEKLFF.